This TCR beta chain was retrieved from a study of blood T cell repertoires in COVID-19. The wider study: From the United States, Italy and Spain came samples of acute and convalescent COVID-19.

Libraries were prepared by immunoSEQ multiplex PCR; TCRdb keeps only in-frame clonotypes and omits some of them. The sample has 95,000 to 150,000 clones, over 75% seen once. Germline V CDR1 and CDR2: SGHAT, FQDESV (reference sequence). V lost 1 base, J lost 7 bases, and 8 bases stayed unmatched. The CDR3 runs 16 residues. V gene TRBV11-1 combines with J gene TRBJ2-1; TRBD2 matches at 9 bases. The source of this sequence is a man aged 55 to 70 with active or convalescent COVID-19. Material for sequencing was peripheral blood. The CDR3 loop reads CASSLGSGRKGNEQFF. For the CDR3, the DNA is TGTGCCAGCAGCTTAGGTAGCGGGAGAAAGGGGAATGAGCAGTTCTTC.